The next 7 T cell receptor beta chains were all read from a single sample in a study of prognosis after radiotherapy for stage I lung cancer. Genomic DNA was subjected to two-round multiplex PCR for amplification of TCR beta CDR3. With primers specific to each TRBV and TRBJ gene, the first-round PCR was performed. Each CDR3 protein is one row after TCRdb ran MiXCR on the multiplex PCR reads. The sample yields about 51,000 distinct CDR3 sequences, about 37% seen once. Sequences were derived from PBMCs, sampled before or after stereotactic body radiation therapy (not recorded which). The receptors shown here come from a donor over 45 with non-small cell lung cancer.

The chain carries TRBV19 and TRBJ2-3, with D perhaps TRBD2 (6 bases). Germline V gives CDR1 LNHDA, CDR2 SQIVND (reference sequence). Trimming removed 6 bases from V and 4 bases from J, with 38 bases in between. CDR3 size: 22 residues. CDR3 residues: CASRSKPWGVEIAGELADTQYF. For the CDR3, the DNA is TGTGCCAGTAGGTCCAAGCCTTGGGGGGTCGAGATTGCAGGTGAGTTAGCAGATACGCAGTATTTT.

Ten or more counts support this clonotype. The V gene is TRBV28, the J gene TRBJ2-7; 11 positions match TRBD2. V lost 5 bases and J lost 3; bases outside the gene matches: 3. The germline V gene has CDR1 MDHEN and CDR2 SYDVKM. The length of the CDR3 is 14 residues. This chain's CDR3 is CASSPGTSGYEQYF. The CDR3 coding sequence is TGTGCCAGCAGTCCTGGGACTAGCGGCTACGAGCAGTACTTC.

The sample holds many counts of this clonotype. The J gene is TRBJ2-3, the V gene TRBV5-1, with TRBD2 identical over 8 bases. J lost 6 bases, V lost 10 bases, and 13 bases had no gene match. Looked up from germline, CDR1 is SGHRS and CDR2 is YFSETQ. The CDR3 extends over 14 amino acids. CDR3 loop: CASKREGVWDTQYF. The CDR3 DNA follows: TGCGCCTCCAAACGGGAGGGGGTCTGGGATACGCAGTATTTT.

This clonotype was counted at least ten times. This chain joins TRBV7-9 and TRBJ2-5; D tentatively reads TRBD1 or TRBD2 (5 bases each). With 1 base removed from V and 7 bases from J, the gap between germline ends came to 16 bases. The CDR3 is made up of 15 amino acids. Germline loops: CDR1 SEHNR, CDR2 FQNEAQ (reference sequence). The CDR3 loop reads CASSLGGTPVGTQYF. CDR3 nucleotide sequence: TGTGCCAGCAGCTTAGGGGGGACCCCCGTTGGGACCCAGTACTTC.

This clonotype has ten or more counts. The CDR3 nucleotides read TGCAGTGCTAGAGCCGTACTAGCGGGAGGCGGTTTCAATGAGCAGTTCTTC. This sequence encodes CSARAVLAGGGFNEQFF. The chain links TRBV20-1 to TRBJ2-1; 12 bases fit TRBD2. Looked up from germline, CDR1 is DFQATT and CDR2 is SNEGSKA (reference sequence). CDR3 length: 17 amino acids. The ends lost 1 base at V and 6 bases at J; junction bases unmatched: 10.

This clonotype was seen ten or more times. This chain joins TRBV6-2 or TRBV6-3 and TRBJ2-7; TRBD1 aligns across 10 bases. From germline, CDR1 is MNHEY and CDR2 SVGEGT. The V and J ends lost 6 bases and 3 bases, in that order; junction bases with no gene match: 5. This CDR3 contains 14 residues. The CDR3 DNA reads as TGTGCCAGCAGGAGGACAGGGGGGTTCTACGAGCAGTACTTC. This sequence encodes CASRRTGGFYEQYF.

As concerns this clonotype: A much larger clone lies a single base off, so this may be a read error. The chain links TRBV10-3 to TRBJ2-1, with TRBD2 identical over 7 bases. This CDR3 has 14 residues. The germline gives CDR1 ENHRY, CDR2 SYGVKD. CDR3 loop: CAISGLAAYNGQFF. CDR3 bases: TGTGCCATCAGTGGTCTAGCGGCCTACAATGGGCAGTTCTTC.